The present entry profiles one TCR beta chain with its context. Its antigen remains unidentified. V was cut by 2 bases and J by 0 bases, with 14 bases left in between. This CDR3 has 16 residues. Germline assignment: CDR1 SGHAT and CDR2 FQNNGV. Priming with a constant-region primer yielded TCR beta cDNA from about 480 ng total RNA. The TCR beta library was amplified through three nested multiplex PCR rounds in a modified ARM-PCR procedure. Running around 9 cycles apiece, the first two PCR rounds relied on TRBV1-TRBV30 forward primers together with a C-beta reverse primer. TCRdb recomputed calls from the multiplex PCR reads with MiXCR, one row per CDR3 protein. The sample has 20,000 to 25,000 distinct CDR3 sequences, over 75% seen once; the top ten hold just under 40%. Both RNA and DNA were isolated together from roughly 20-30 mg of bulk tissue that had not been sorted. Every single tumor sample held over 75% viable tumor cells.

These data originate in a study of tumor-infiltrating lymphocytes in primary liver carcinoma. As for the study in general: Lesions, classed as T1-T3 N0M0, spanned about 4.2 to 10 cm across. Study conclusions and caveats: Compared with tumor region pairs, tumor-adjacent and tumor-blood pairs overlapped less.

The sequenced sample was liver tumor tissue from sampling region 1. The subset was: tumor region T1, superior pole. This TCR was sampled from a woman aged 25 to 39 with primary liver carcinoma and hepatitis B virus infection. The genes are TRBV11-2 and TRBJ2-7, with D possibly being TRBD2 (5 bases). CDR3 DNA sequence: TGTGCCAGCAGCTTAACACCTAGAGGGCGCTCCTACGAGCAGTACTTC. Residues: CASSLTPRGRSYEQYF.